The source of this T cell receptor (beta chain) is a study of a mutant IDH1 vaccine in newly diagnosed glioma. Study overall: Males made up roughly 62% and females about 40% of treated patients, whose mean age was about 37 years. Patients previously underwent radiotherapy, temozolomide, or both, and most underwent both.

Clones were read by immunoSEQ multiplex PCR, and TCRdb kept only the in-frame ones, dropping some. The sample has about 66,000 clones; about 86% are singletons. Noted time point: baseline, week 1 (first vaccination visit). Treatment specified: pre-vaccination baseline after standard-of-care therapy. Trimming removed 3 bases from V and 8 bases from J, with 12 bases in between. The CDR3 has 13 amino acids. CDR1 is MRHNA and CDR2 is SNTAGT in the germline V gene. The sequencing used PBMCs, collected from a glioma patient treated with radiotherapy, temozolomide or both. The TCR sequence derives from a man aged 25-45 years with glioma. The chain recombines TRBV6-4 with TRBJ2-3; possibly TRBD1 or TRBD2 for D (6 bases each). CDR3: CASSELQGGTQYF. As DNA, the CDR3 is TGTGCCAGCAGTGAACTACAGGGAGGTACGCAGTATTTT.